This T cell receptor beta chain stems from a study of shared clonotypes between healthy human individuals. Study details: Samples came from two female and three male donors aged 18 to 49. General observations from the study: Clonotypes which were not shared had lower generation probabilities than clonotypes that all four donors shared. Naive subsets typically showed greater estimated richness than memory subsets.

Germline V gives CDR1 MNHEY, CDR2 SMNVEV (reference sequence). The CDR3 spans 13 residues. V lost 6 bases, J lost 5 bases, and 3 bases stayed unmatched. Produced via immunoSEQ multiplex PCR; TCRdb's table is partial and in-frame only. The table lists hundreds of thousands of clones, 95% of them singletons. Notes on this clone: Its antigen is not identified.

CD45RO-negative, CCR7-positively selected cells formed the naive CD8 fraction, excluding terminally differentiated effector memory CD45RA+ cells. The healthy adult donors were HIV-negative and reported no recent acute infections or vaccinations. What was sequenced was naive CD8+ T cells sorted from blood. The chain is built from TRBV27 and TRBJ2-5, with 10 bases identical to TRBD2. The clonotype originates from a woman aged 30 to 39 in good health. Here the CDR3 reads CASSIAGGETQYF. CDR3 nucleotide sequence: TGTGCCAGCAGCATAGCGGGAGGCGAGACCCAGTACTTC.